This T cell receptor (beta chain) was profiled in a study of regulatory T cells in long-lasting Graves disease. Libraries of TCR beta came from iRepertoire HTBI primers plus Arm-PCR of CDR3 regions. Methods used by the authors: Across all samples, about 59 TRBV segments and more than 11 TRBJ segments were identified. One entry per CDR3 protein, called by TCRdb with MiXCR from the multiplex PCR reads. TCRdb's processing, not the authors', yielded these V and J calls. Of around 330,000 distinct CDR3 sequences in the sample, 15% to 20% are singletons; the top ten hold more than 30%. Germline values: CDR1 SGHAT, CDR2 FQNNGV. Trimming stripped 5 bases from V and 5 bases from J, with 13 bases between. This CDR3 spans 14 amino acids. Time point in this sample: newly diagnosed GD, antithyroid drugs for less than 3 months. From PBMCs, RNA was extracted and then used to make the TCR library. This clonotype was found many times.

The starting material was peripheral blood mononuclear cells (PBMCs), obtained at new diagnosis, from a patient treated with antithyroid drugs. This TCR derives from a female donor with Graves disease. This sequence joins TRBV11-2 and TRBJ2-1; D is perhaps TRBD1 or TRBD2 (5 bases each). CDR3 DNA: TGTGCCAGCAGCCGATTGGGACGCCACAATGAGCAGTTCTTC. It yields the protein CASSRLGRHNEQFF.